This T cell receptor beta chain derives from a study of human T cells and chemical hapten exposure (dated by TCRdb to the early 2020s). With regard to the full study: For sensitization, 2% DPC in acetone was applied to a 2 cm by 2 cm area of upper inner arm skin. Throughout the roughly 25-week study period, patients were also given weekly therapeutic DPC doses on the scalp. Patch tests used Finn chambers with 0.01% DPC on the upper back, scored after 6 days by International Contact Dermatitis Research Group standards. Most of the patients in the cohort were female, and the cohort covered alopecia areata with under or over 50% scalp involvement, alopecia totalis and alopecia universalis. The libraries were sequenced as a pool, and the TCR yield per sample differed mostly because of small variations in library volumes within the pool. The study tracked peripheral blood TCR repertoire changes in vivo during primary and secondary sensitization to the hapten diphenylcyclopropenone (DPC) in alopecia patients. Blood was sampled from patients pre-sensitization (week 0) and at 2, 6 and about 24 weeks after DPC sensitization. Blood for TCR sequencing was provided by twenty-nine alopecia patients at one to four time points (pre-sensitization, 2, 6 and 24 weeks).

Deletion took 7 bases off V and 0 bases off J, with a span of 10 bases between the germline ends. The CDR3 runs 13 amino acids, cysteine and phenylalanine included. Here the CDR3 DNA is all that survives: 39 bases in frame from base 1. The germline V gene sets CDR1 to SQVTM and CDR2 to ANQGSEA. Comments on this clonotype: It lacks a known antigen. There are no base qualities to consult, and no much larger clone falls within one base.

Receptors were amplified or captured by RACE. Sequencing relied on a NextSeq 500. Library preparation attached unique molecular identifiers to individual cDNA molecules for quantitative, reproducible TCR counting. For every blood RNA sample, sequencing covered both the TCR alpha and TCR beta chains. In the source study's methods: Samples had a median of about 90,000 TCRs, with a range from roughly 23,224 to 700,000. The Decombinator software suite was used to annotate V, J and CDR3 in the TCR reads. Every sample was subsampled to the same number of TCRs (28,000) for the PS versus PT1 abundance plots. Expanded TCRs were defined as absent before sensitization and observed at least eight times at the 2-week time point. TCRdb reanalyzed the raw reads on its own, using fastp at Q25 for trimming and MiXCR for clone calling, and kept in-frame beta chains. One record per CDR3 amino acid sequence lists the most common genes and DNA. The V and J calls and clone size come from TCRdb's table, not from the authors' own analysis. This sample is represented by some 82,000 distinct CDR3 sequences; over 8.5% of them were singletons. The ten largest account for roughly 4% of the sample.

Sample time point, as interpreted from the label and publication: patch test 1, 2 weeks after DPC sensitization. What the treatment or condition label conveys for this sample: therapeutic diphenylcyclopropenone sensitization with weekly scalp DPC. Blood at each patch-test visit was drawn before the patch test was applied. Patients were eligible if aged 18 to 70, diagnosed with alopecia and judged suitable for DPC therapy, and pregnant patients were excluded. Total RNA was extracted from unfractionated whole blood that had been collected in Tempus Blood RNA tubes. Study-wide findings and limitations: After repeated subsampling, changes were observed in the strength of the expansion versus patch-test correlation and in the threshold at which the correlation became significant. Patch test score correlated positively with the number of PT1 expanded TCRs, reaching significance at thresholds 8, 16 and 32 but not at 4. Because every patient had alopecia, a presumed autoimmune disease, the patients' immune response might differ from that of healthy individuals. The number of TCRs above 1 in 1000 frequency did not change with DPC sensitization; there was no evidence of global repertoire structure alterations. Expanded TCRs formed significantly more large CDR3 similarity clusters than pre-sensitization or healthy control sets, consistent with antigen-driven responses.

Sample: whole blood, taken in connection with sensitization to the hapten diphenylcyclopropenone (DPC). The chain links TRBV29-1 with TRBJ1-3, and TRBD1 may be the D gene, going by 6 matching bases. The TCR comes from a woman aged 50 to 60 with alopecia areata. Some clones in this sample may be carry-over from other donors' samples. Read as DNA, the sequence is TGCAGCGCTACAGGGTACTCTGGAAACACCATATATTTT. This gives the protein CSATGYSGNTIYF. Joined to the reference TRBV29-1 and TRBJ1-3 proteins, this CDR3 gives the full variable domain: SAVISQKPSRDICQRGTSLTIQCQVDSQVTMMFWYRQQPGQSLTLIATANQGSEATYESGFVIDKFPISRPNLTFSTLTVSNMSPEDSSIYLCSATGYSGNTIYFGEGSWLTVV.